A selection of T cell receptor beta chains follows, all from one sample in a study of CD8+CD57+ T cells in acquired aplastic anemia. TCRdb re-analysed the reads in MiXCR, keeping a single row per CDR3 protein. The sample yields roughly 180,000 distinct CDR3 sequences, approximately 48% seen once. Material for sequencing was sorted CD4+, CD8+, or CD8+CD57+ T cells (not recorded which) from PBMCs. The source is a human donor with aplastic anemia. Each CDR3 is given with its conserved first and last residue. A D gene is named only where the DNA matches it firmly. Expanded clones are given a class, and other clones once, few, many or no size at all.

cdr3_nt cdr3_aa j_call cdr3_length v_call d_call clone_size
TGTGCCAGCAGCTCCCGGGACAGGGAATACGAGCAGTACTTC CASSSRDREYEQYF TRBJ2-7 14 TRBV5-4 TRBD1 .
TGTGCCATCTCAGAGGGGTATTCGACTTACAATGAGCAGTTCTTC CAISEGYSTYNEQFF TRBJ2-1 15 TRBV10-3 . .
TGCGCCAGCAGTGACCTCCCTCGGACTGTCGTTTGGGATACGCAGTATTTT CASSDLPRTVVWDTQYF TRBJ2-3 17 TRBV5-1 . .
TGTGCCAGCAGCTGGACTAGCGGGGGGGCCTACGAGCAGTACTTC CASSWTSGGAYEQYF TRBJ2-7 15 TRBV7-3 TRBD2 .
TGTGCCACCAGCCCTGGGGGGGGCTCCTCCTACGAGCAGTACTTC CATSPGGGSSYEQYF TRBJ2-7 15 TRBV24-1 . many
TGTGCCAGCCTCGGACAGCGGGGAGAGACCCAGTACTTC CASLGQRGETQYF TRBJ2-5 13 TRBV5-6 . many
TGTGCCAGCAGCGATGGAGGAGGAAGCAATCAGCCCCAGCATTTT CASSDGGGSNQPQHF TRBJ1-5 15 TRBV2 . .
TGTGCCAGCAGTCTGACTCTGAACTATGGCTACACCTTC CASSLTLNYGYTF TRBJ1-2 13 TRBV28 . .
TGTGCCATCAATCCAGCGGGGGTGGGGACCGGGGAGCTGTTTTTT CAINPAGVGTGELFF TRBJ2-2 15 TRBV10-3 TRBD2 .
TGTGCCAGCAGCTTTGATAGGGGTCTAGCGGGATCCTCCTACGAGCAGTACTTC CASSFDRGLAGSSYEQYF TRBJ2-7 18 TRBV5-6 TRBD2 .
TGTGCCACCAGTGAACAACGACTAGCGGGGGGCAACAATGAGCAGTTCTTC CATSEQRLAGGNNEQFF TRBJ2-1 17 TRBV24-1 TRBD2 many
TGCAGTGCCCCGGCCGGGACAGGTCACTATGGCTACACCTTC CSAPAGTGHYGYTF TRBJ1-2 14 TRBV20-1 TRBD1 .
TGTGCCAGCAGCCCTTACAGGGTATGGGAGACCCAGTACTTC CASSPYRVWETQYF TRBJ2-5 14 TRBV7-2 . .
TGTGCCAGCAGAGGACAGGGGGCGACTTTCTTT CASRGQGATFF TRBJ1-1 11 TRBV6-5 TRBD1 many
TGTGCCAGCAGCCCCGGACAGGGTAACACTGAAGCTTTCTTT CASSPGQGNTEAFF TRBJ1-1 14 TRBV5-6 TRBD1 many
TGTGCCGCCGGAGAAGAGACCCAGTACTTC CAAGEETQYF TRBJ2-5 10 TRBV19 . .
TGTGCCAGCAGCTTAACCGACAGGGGGTATGAGCAGTTCTTC CASSLTDRGYEQFF TRBJ2-1 14 TRBV7-3 TRBD1 many
TGTGCCAGCAGGGCCGGGACAGAAGGGTCGAGCTCCTATAATTCACCCCTCCACTTT CASRAGTEGSSSYNSPLHF TRBJ1-6 19 TRBV4-2 TRBD1 many
TGTGCCACCAGCAGAGTAGGCAGCGATAGCAATCAGCCCCAGCATTTT CATSRVGSDSNQPQHF TRBJ1-5 16 TRBV15 . many
TGTGCCAGCAGTGAACCAAAACAGGGGTCGGCTGAAAAACTGTTTTTT CASSEPKQGSAEKLFF TRBJ1-4 16 TRBV25-1 TRBD1 few
TGTGCCAGCAGTGACGGGAGGGTCCCCGGGGAGCTGCTTTTT CASSDGRVPGELLF TRBJ2-2 14 TRBV2 TRBD2 .
TGTGCCACCAACGCAGGGACCGCTGTAGATACGCAGTATTTT CATNAGTAVDTQYF TRBJ2-3 14 TRBV24-1 . many
TGTGCCAGCAGTAACGGGGGGCGGAGGGGCTACACCTTC CASSNGGRRGYTF TRBJ1-2 13 TRBV12-3/TRBV12-4 . many
TGTGCCATCAGTGAGTCGACGTTGCGGGTCGGCGAGCAGTACTTC CAISESTLRVGEQYF TRBJ2-7 15 TRBV10-3 . .
TGTGCCAGCAGCTTCGACAACAGGGGTCCTAATGAAAAACTGTTTTTT CASSFDNRGPNEKLFF TRBJ1-4 16 TRBV11-1 TRBD1 .
TGTGTCAGCAGCCCCGGTGTTCGGGAGACCCAGTACTTC CVSSPGVRETQYF TRBJ2-5 13 TRBV5-4 . .
TGTGCCAGCAGTGAAGTCCGGGCAACAGGGGGCAACGAGCAGTACTTC CASSEVRATGGNEQYF TRBJ2-7 16 TRBV6-1 TRBD1 few
TGTGCCTGGAGTGTAGGGCAGAGCTACACCTTC CAWSVGQSYTF TRBJ1-2 11 TRBV30 . few
TGCAGTGCTAAAATGACAGCATACAATCAGCCCCAGCATTTT CSAKMTAYNQPQHF TRBJ1-5 14 TRBV20-1 . .
TGTGCCAGCAGATCAAGCGGGGGGACAGATACGCAGTATTTT CASRSSGGTDTQYF TRBJ2-3 14 TRBV7-9 TRBD2 many
TGTGCCAGCAGCTTAGAGCGGGGGGCCTCTTCGAATGAGCAGTTCTTC CASSLERGASSNEQFF TRBJ2-1 16 TRBV11-2 TRBD2 .
TGTGCCAGTAAAGTGGGGATGAACACTGAAGCTTTCTTT CASKVGMNTEAFF TRBJ1-1 13 TRBV19 . .
TGCAGCGTCGACCCGGGACAGGGCTATCAGCCCCAGCATTTT CSVDPGQGYQPQHF TRBJ1-5 14 TRBV29-1 TRBD1 .
TGTGCCACCAGCAGAGATAAAAGGCAGCCCGAGCAGTACTTC CATSRDKRQPEQYF TRBJ2-7 14 TRBV15 . .
TGTGCCAGCAGCAAGGGACTAGCGGGGGGGTGGACCGGGGAGCTGTTTTTT CASSKGLAGGWTGELFF TRBJ2-2 17 TRBV7-2 TRBD2 once
TGCAGCGTAGTTCCGGCTAAGTTTACAGATACGCAGTATTTT CSVVPAKFTDTQYF TRBJ2-3 14 TRBV29-1 . few
TGTGCCGACCTAGCGGGGGGGAAAGAGACCCAGTACTTC CADLAGGKETQYF TRBJ2-5 13 TRBV24-1 TRBD2 many